Listed below are T cell receptor beta chains from one sample, sequenced in a study of chemoradiotherapy in HPV16-positive cancers. This table comes from immunoSEQ multiplex PCR, and its TCRdb copy is limited to in-frame clones, with some not included. This table holds about 15,000 clones, 65% to 85% found once. Sampling took place from a patient who underwent chemoradiotherapy. These receptors came from a human donor with HPV-associated anogenital cancer. Each CDR3 is given with its conserved first and last residue. D genes are given only for firm matches. Only some rows state a clone size, as once, few, many or a class for expanded clones.

V	J	size	length	D	CDR3	DNA
TRBV10-1	TRBJ1-5	NA	13	NA	CASSDGSNQPQHF	TGCGCCAGCAGTGATGGGAGCAATCAGCCCCAGCATTTT
TRBV2	TRBJ2-2	NA	14	NA	CASSGRTNTGELFF	TGTGCCAGCAGTGGCAGGACGAACACCGGGGAGCTGTTTTTT
TRBV28	TRBJ2-7	large	15	NA	CASSLLGGDLYEQYF	TGTGCCAGCAGTTTACTGGGCGGGGACCTCTACGAGCAGTACTTC
TRBV6-6	TRBJ1-2	once	14	NA	CASRYTSANYGYTF	TGTGCCAGCAGGTACACCTCAGCTAACTATGGCTACACCTTC
TRBV7-2	TRBJ2-3	NA	15	TRBD2	CASGLSGGRVDTQYF	TGTGCCAGCGGGCTTAGCGGGGGCCGTGTTGATACGCAGTATTTT
TRBV5-1	TRBJ1-5	NA	13	NA	CASSLGSGQPQHF	TGCGCCAGCAGCTTGGGTTCGGGGCAGCCCCAGCATTTT
TRBV30	TRBJ1-1	NA	12	NA	CAWSVGGTEAFF	TGTGCCTGGAGTGTAGGGGGCACTGAAGCTTTCTTT
TRBV28	TRBJ2-5	NA	18	TRBD2	CASSITGTSGGPIETQYF	TGTGCCAGCAGTATCACCGGGACTAGCGGGGGGCCGATAGAGACCCAGTACTTC
TRBV5-1	TRBJ2-5	NA	15	NA	CASSLGGSGQETQYF	TGCGCCAGCAGCCTAGGCGGTAGCGGCCAAGAGACCCAGTACTTC
TRBV10-3	TRBJ2-7	NA	14	NA	CAIGTQPGSYEQYF	TGTGCCATCGGCACACAACCGGGCTCCTACGAGCAGTACTTC
TRBV7-7	TRBJ2-1	few	14	NA	CASSPRDSYNEQFF	TGTGCTAGCAGCCCCAGGGACTCCTACAATGAGCAGTTCTTC
TRBV7-8	TRBJ1-2	once	14	TRBD1	CASSQTTGDYGYTF	TGTGCCAGCAGCCAGACCACAGGGGACTATGGCTACACCTTC
TRBV5-5	TRBJ1-1	NA	13	NA	CASSPRVAPEAFF	TGTGCCAGCAGCCCGCGGGTAGCGCCTGAAGCTTTCTTT
TRBV6-6	TRBJ1-6	NA	15	NA	CASSDRSSYNSPLHF	TGTGCCAGCAGCGACAGGAGCTCCTATAATTCACCCCTCCACTTT
TRBV7-9	TRBJ1-2	NA	12	NA	CASSLEGGGYTF	TGTGCCAGCAGCTTAGAAGGTGGTGGCTACACCTTC
TRBV4-2	TRBJ1-4	NA	18	NA	CASSQEPTRQAAWEKLFF	TGTGCCAGCAGCCAAGAACCTACGCGACAGGCCGCCTGGGAAAAACTGTTTTTT
TRBV4-3	TRBJ2-7	NA	15	TRBD2	CASSQGLAGSYEQYF	TGCGCCAGCAGCCAAGGACTAGCGGGAAGCTACGAGCAGTACTTC
TRBV18	TRBJ1-5	few	15	NA	CASKNNILVHQPQHF	TGTGCCAGCAAAAATAACATCCTGGTGCACCAGCCCCAGCATTTT
TRBV5-4	TRBJ2-7	NA	14	NA	CASSFGTRDHEQYF	TGTGCCAGCAGCTTCGGAACCAGGGACCACGAGCAGTACTTC
TRBV6-5	TRBJ1-1	NA	15	TRBD1	CASSYHPQGEAEAFF	TGTGCCAGCAGTTACCATCCACAGGGGGAGGCTGAAGCTTTCTTT
TRBV15	TRBJ1-5	NA	14	NA	CATSRDQGSQPQHF	TGTGCCACCAGCAGAGATCAAGGGAGTCAGCCCCAGCATTTT
TRBV5-1	TRBJ1-1	NA	14	NA	CASSPRGDTLEAFF	TGCGCCAGCAGCCCTCGGGGGGACACCCTTGAAGCTTTCTTT
TRBV19	TRBJ2-7	NA	15	TRBD2	CASSISGGPSYEQYF	TGTGCCAGTAGTATATCGGGGGGACCCTCCTACGAGCAGTACTTC
TRBV4-3	TRBJ2-6	NA	14	NA	CASSQEGGANVLTF	TGCGCCAGCAGCCAAGAAGGGGGGGCCAACGTCCTGACTTTC
TRBV7-2	TRBJ2-3	NA	17	TRBD2	CASSWTGTTHREDTQYF	TGTGCCAGCAGCTGGACCGGGACTACCCACCGGGAAGATACGCAGTATTTT
TRBV28	TRBJ1-3	few	15	TRBD1	CASRRQGGPGNTIYF	TGTGCCAGCAGACGCCAGGGGGGCCCTGGAAACACCATATATTTT
TRBV6-5	TRBJ2-7	NA	14	TRBD1	CASRQTGTAYEQYF	TGTGCCAGCAGACAGACAGGGACCGCCTACGAGCAGTACTTC
TRBV29-1	TRBJ1-2	NA	13	TRBD1	CSVATGGVRGYTF	TGCAGCGTTGCGACAGGGGGCGTTCGTGGCTACACCTTC
TRBV5-4	TRBJ1-1	NA	14	NA	CASSSGTRGDEAFF	TGTGCCAGCAGCTCCGGGACACGAGGGGATGAAGCTTTCTTT
TRBV4-1	TRBJ1-1	few	15	NA	CASSLHPTGFNEAFF	TGCGCCAGCAGCCTGCACCCCACAGGGTTTAATGAAGCTTTCTTT
TRBV28	TRBJ1-2	NA	15	TRBD1	CASSTYRGGDYGYTF	TGTGCCAGCAGTACCTACAGGGGGGGGGACTATGGCTACACCTTC
TRBV6-1	TRBJ1-2	NA	13	NA	CASKKWLGGGYTF	TGTGCCAGCAAAAAGTGGTTAGGGGGTGGCTACACCTTC
TRBV20-1	TRBJ1-2	NA	9	NA	CSRQYGYTF	TGCAGCCGACAGTATGGCTACACCTTC
TRBV6-1	TRBJ1-2	few	12	NA	CASAASNYGYTF	TGTGCCAGCGCGGCGTCTAACTATGGCTACACCTTC
TRBV28	TRBJ1-2	NA	13	NA	CASSFDGGNDYTF	TGTGCCAGCAGTTTTGACGGGGGGAATGACTACACCTTC
TRBV6-5	TRBJ1-6	NA	16	TRBD1	CASSYSPRQGGTPLHF	TGTGCCAGCAGTTACTCTCCCCGACAGGGAGGAACACCCCTCCACTTT
TRBV5-1	TRBJ2-1	NA	14	TRBD2	CASSSFGGGNEQFF	TGCGCCAGCAGCTCTTTCGGGGGAGGGAATGAGCAGTTCTTC
TRBV2	TRBJ1-2	NA	13	NA	CASRNGGLGGYTF	TGTGCCAGCAGGAACGGGGGGCTGGGGGGCTACACCTTC
TRBV7-2	TRBJ1-1	NA	13	NA	CASSLARQSEAFF	TGTGCCAGCAGCTTAGCGCGACAGTCAGAAGCTTTCTTT
TRBV15	TRBJ1-2	NA	13	NA	CATRKTGLNGYTF	TGTGCCACCAGGAAGACAGGTCTTAATGGCTACACCTTC
TRBV11-2	TRBJ1-1	NA	12	NA	CASSLDREGAFF	TGTGCCAGCAGCTTAGACAGGGAAGGAGCTTTCTTT
TRBV18	TRBJ2-7	NA	12	TRBD2	CASSPGGLEQYF	TGTGCCAGCTCACCGGGAGGGCTCGAGCAGTACTTC
TRBV5-8	TRBJ1-5	NA	14	NA	CASSSTRSNQPQHF	TGTGCCAGCAGCTCGACCCGTAGCAATCAGCCCCAGCATTTT
TRBV6-6	TRBJ2-3	NA	14	NA	CASSRPANYDTQYF	TGTGCCAGCAGCCGTCCAGCAAACTACGATACGCAGTATTTT
TRBV14	TRBJ1-6	NA	16	TRBD1	CASSQDPGQVNSPLHF	TGTGCCAGCAGCCAAGACCCGGGACAGGTGAATTCACCCCTCCACTTT
TRBV27	TRBJ1-1	NA	13	NA	CASSPHWGTEAFF	TGTGCCAGCAGTCCACACTGGGGCACTGAAGCTTTCTTT
TRBV30	TRBJ2-7	NA	14	NA	CAWSRQGNSYEQYF	TGTGCCTGGAGCCGGCAGGGGAACTCCTACGAGCAGTACTTC
TRBV19	TRBJ1-1	NA	13	TRBD1	CASSLTGGTEAFF	TGTGCCAGTTCTCTTACAGGGGGCACTGAAGCTTTCTTT
TRBV5-1	TRBJ2-5	NA	13	NA	CASSFGSKETQYF	TGCGCCAGCAGCTTTGGGAGCAAAGAGACCCAGTACTTC
TRBV19	TRBJ2-6	NA	20	TRBD1	CASSIWVRTGRSSGANVLTF	TGTGCCAGTAGTATATGGGTAAGGACAGGGCGAAGCTCTGGGGCCAACGTCCTGACTTTC
TRBV5-1	TRBJ1-1	NA	14	NA	CASSLDVGGTEAFF	TGCGCCAGCAGCTTGGACGTGGGTGGGACTGAAGCTTTCTTT
TRBV5-1	TRBJ2-6	few	15	NA	CASRVTGTGANVLTF	TGCGCCAGCAGGGTTACGGGGACTGGGGCCAACGTCCTGACTTTC
TRBV7-2	TRBJ2-1	NA	13	TRBD2	CASSPVAGREQFF	TGTGCCAGCAGCCCGGTAGCGGGGAGAGAGCAGTTCTTC
TRBV9	TRBJ1-4	once	16	TRBD1	CASSPGTGGTNEKLFF	TGTGCCAGCAGCCCCGGGACAGGGGGGACTAATGAAAAACTGTTTTTT
TRBV28	TRBJ1-2	once	13	NA	CASSLTRAYGYTF	TGTGCCAGCAGTTTAACCAGGGCCTATGGCTACACCTTC